Below, 5 T cell receptor beta chains from the same sample are listed, as sequenced in a study of T cells in Graves' hyperthyroidism and ophthalmopathy (dated by TCRdb to the late 2010s). The library came from multiplex PCR. Sequencing was performed on an Illumina HiSeq 2000. Amplification of TCR beta CDR3 regions was carried out from RNA transcripts. The first round of RT-PCR for the TCR CDR3 was performed with the HTBI primer set and the Qiagen OneStep RT-PCR kit. The public sequencing data were trimmed at Q25 with fastp and processed into clonotypes with MiXCR by TCRdb, which kept only in-frame beta chains. Identical CDR3 proteins give one entry, which carries the most common genes and DNA. This sample has around 420,000 distinct CDR3 sequences in its table, and approximately 14% of those were observed once. The ten biggest clones cover roughly 13% of the sample. The sequenced sample was blood. The receptors come from a young woman with Graves' hyperthyroidism.

This clonotype was counted many times. The J gene is TRBJ2-3, the V gene TRBV5-1; no clear D. In germline, CDR1 is SGHRS, CDR2 YFSETQ. Trimming left V 2 bases short and J 5 bases short, with 6 bases between. The CDR3 sequence is 12 residues long. As DNA, the CDR3 is TGCGCCAGCAGCTTCACACAAGATACGCAGTATTTT. Its translation is CASSFTQDTQYF.

This clonotype occurred many times. The rearrangement joins TRBV2 to TRBJ2-3; 12 nucleotides match TRBD2. After removal of 1 base from V and 2 bases from J, the junction contained 4 bases not matched to a gene. The CDR3 extends over 17 amino acids. In germline, CDR1 is SNHLY, CDR2 FYNNEI. The CDR3 DNA reads as TGTGCCAGCAGTGAAGGACTAGCGGGAGTAAACACAGATACGCAGTATTTT. Protein product: CASSEGLAGVNTDTQYF. The full variable domain, with the rest looked up from reference TRBV2 and TRBJ2-3, is EPEVTQTPSHQVTQMGQEVILRCVPISNHLYFYWYRQILGQKVEFLVSFYNNEISEKSEIFDDQFSVERPDGSNFTLKIRSTKLEDSAMYFCASSEGLAGVNTDTQYFGPGTRLTVL.

The sample holds many counts of this clonotype. This chain joins TRBV6-6 and TRBJ1-5; D ambiguous. CDR1 is MNHNY, CDR2 SVGAGI, per germline (reference sequence). This CDR3 comprises 17 residues. V gave up 0 bases and J gave up 0 bases, with 12 bases separating them. The CDR3 bases are TGTGCCAGCAGTTACTCGATCAGACTCGATAGCAATCAGCCCCAGCATTTT. Amino acid sequence: CASSYSIRLDSNQPQHF.

This clonotype turned up a few times. Mismatch with germline at one junction end may stem from a read error. V usage is TRBV15 and J usage is TRBJ2-1, with 12 bases aligning to TRBD2. This CDR3 has 19 amino acids. CDR1 is LNHNV, CDR2 YYDKDF, per germline (reference sequence). CDR3 protein: CTTSRDPTSGGIVYNEQFF. The CDR3 DNA reads as TGTACCACCAGCAGAGATCCGACTAGCGGGGGTATTGTCTACAATGAGCAGTTCTTC.

This clonotype was picked up many times. This chain links TRBV5-1 with TRBJ2-2; a weak D match, TRBD1 (7 bases). V lost 4 bases and J lost 4, with 14 bases in between. From germline, CDR1 is SGHRS and CDR2 YFSETQ. The CDR3 consists of 15 residues. CDR3 nucleotide sequence: TGCGCCAGCAGCCCGGAGGGGGCTTCCACCGGGGAGCTGTTTTTT. Protein sequence: CASSPEGASTGELFF. Complete variable domain (other parts from reference TRBV5-1 and TRBJ2-2): KAGVTQTPRYLIKTRGQQVTLSCSPISGHRSVSWYQQTPGQGLQFLFEYFSETQRNKGNFPGRFSGRQFSNSRSEMNVSTLELGDSALYLCASSPEGASTGELFFGEGSRLTVL.